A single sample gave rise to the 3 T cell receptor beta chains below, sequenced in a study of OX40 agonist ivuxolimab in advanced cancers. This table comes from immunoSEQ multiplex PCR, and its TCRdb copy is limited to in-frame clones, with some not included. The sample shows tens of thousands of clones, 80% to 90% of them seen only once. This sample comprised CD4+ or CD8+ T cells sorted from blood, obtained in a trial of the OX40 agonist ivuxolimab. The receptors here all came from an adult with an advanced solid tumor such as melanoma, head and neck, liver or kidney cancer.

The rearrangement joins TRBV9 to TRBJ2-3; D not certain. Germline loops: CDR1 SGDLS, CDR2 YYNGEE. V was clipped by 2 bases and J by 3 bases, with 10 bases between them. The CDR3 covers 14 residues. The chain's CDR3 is CASSVLTATDTQYF. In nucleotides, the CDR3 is TGTGCCAGCAGCGTCCTCACGGCGACAGATACGCAGTATTTT.

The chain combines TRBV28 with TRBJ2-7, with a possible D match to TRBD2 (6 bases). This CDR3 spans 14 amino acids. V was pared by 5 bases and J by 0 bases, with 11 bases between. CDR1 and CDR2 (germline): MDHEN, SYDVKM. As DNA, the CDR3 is TGTGCCAGCAGTACGGCGGGGAGCTCCTACGAGCAGTACTTC. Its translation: CASSTAGSSYEQYF.

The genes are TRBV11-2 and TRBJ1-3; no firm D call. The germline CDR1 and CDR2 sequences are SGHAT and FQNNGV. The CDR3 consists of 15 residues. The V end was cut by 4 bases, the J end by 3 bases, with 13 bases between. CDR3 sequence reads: CASSSSGRFGNTIYF. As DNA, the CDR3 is TGTGCCAGCAGCTCTTCGGGGAGGTTTGGAAACACCATATATTTT.